A single sample is the source of the 4 T cell receptor beta chains below, sequenced in a study of blood T cell repertoires in COVID-19. Here immunoSEQ multiplex PCR was the method, and the copy in TCRdb shows in-frame clones only, minus some. The table includes hundreds of thousands of clones, around 84% detected once. The sequencing sample was made of PBMCs or T cells enriched from blood (not recorded which). All receptors derive from a man aged 35-49 years who had been exposed to COVID-19.

J is TRBJ1-5 and V is TRBV19; D is perhaps TRBD1 (6 bases). Deletions cut 8 bases from V and 7 bases from J, with 21 bases between. This CDR3 has 15 residues. Germline V gene lookup returns CDR1 LNHDA and CDR2 SQIVND (reference sequence). The CDR3: CASSTGPIRGQPQHF. CDR3 DNA sequence: TGTGCCAGTTCCACCGGGCCCATAAGGGGGCAGCCCCAGCATTTT.

The chain couples TRBV6-5 to TRBJ1-2; 9 nucleotides agree with TRBD1. The CDR3 is made up of 14 amino acids. The V and J ends lost 6 bases and 4 bases, in that order; junction bases with no gene match: 6. The germline V gene encodes CDR1 MNHEY and CDR2 SVGAGI. CDR3 residues: CASRPGQGSYGYTF. The CDR3 DNA reads TGTGCCAGCAGGCCTGGACAGGGGTCCTATGGCTACACCTTC.

V usage is TRBV19 and J usage is TRBJ1-1; a possible D gene is TRBD1 (6 bases). V was clipped by 5 bases and J by 1 base, with 14 bases between them. The CDR3 is 15 residues long. Germline V gives CDR1 LNHDA, CDR2 SQIVND (reference sequence). The CDR3 DNA is TGTGCCAGTAGTGAGCAATCGACAGGGAACACTGAAGCTTTCTTT. As protein: CASSEQSTGNTEAFF.

This clone came up many times. The J gene is TRBJ2-7, the V gene TRBV9; D is possibly TRBD2 (7 bases). Germline V gene lookup returns CDR1 SGDLS and CDR2 YYNGEE. Trimming shortened V by 0 bases and J by 5 bases, and 15 bases separated the two germline ends. CDR3 length equals 15 residues. This CDR3 reads CASSVGGGPLDEQYF. The CDR3 DNA sequence: TGTGCCAGCAGCGTAGGGGGGGGCCCCTTAGACGAGCAGTACTTC.